This passage covers 14 T cell receptor beta chains from one sample sequenced in a study of OX40 agonist ivuxolimab in advanced cancers. Libraries came from the immunoSEQ multiplex PCR assay. Drawn from immuneACCESS, this table holds only the in-frame rearrangements with V and J called that TCRdb kept. Clones are partly lost; checked studies trace under half to an unresolved V gene and leave the rest unexplained. The sample table lists fewer than 90,000 clones, about 90% of them with a count of one. 0.65% to 0.95% of the sample goes to the ten largest clones. Sample: CD4+ or CD8+ T cells sorted from blood, taken in a trial of the OX40 agonist ivuxolimab. These TCRs come from an adult with an advanced solid tumor such as melanoma, head and neck, liver or kidney cancer.

The CDR3 DNA sequence: TGTGCCAGCACATCTGGCCAGAACTATGGCTACACCTTC. Its translation: CASTSGQNYGYTF. J is TRBJ1-2 and V is TRBV6-1, with D unresolved. Germline V gene sequence: CDR1 MNHNS, CDR2 SASEGT. Deletions cut 7 bases from V and 2 bases from J, with 11 bases between. This CDR3 has 13 residues.

Of note for this clone: The sample carries other DNA sequences with the same CDR3. V and J are TRBV9 and TRBJ2-2; D uncertain. Germline V lookup: CDR1 SGDLS, CDR2 YYNGEE. Trimming cost V 0 bases and J 5 bases, with 11 bases left between them. This CDR3 contains 15 residues. CDR3 amino acids: CASSVDGRWTGELFF. CDR3 nucleotide sequence: TGTGCCAGCAGCGTAGATGGCAGATGGACCGGGGAGCTGTTTTTT.

The chain carries TRBV10-3 and TRBJ2-1; 9 bases agree with TRBD1. The germline V gene has CDR1 ENHRY and CDR2 SYGVKD. There are 15 residues in the CDR3. Trimming cost V 5 bases and J 7 bases; bases outside gene matches: 9. The CDR3 nucleotides read TGTGCCATCAGTACAGGGGGCGGGGGATTTAATGAGCAGTTCTTC. This translates into CAISTGGGGFNEQFF.

This chain links TRBV5-1 with TRBJ2-7; 8 positions agree with TRBD1. V lost 3 bases to trimming and J lost 0 bases; unmatched junction nucleotides: 5. The CDR3 has 15 residues. Germline-derived CDR1 and CDR2 are SGHRS and YFSETQ. The CDR3 loop reads CASSWGQVISYEQYF. DNA of the CDR3: TGCGCCAGCAGCTGGGGACAGGTCATCTCCTACGAGCAGTACTTC.

The V call is TRBV6-5, the J call TRBJ2-5, with 7 bases fitting TRBD2. Germline CDR1 is MNHEY and CDR2 is SVGAGI. V was pared by 0 bases and J by 4 bases, with 5 bases of the junction left unmatched. There are 15 residues in the CDR3. In nucleotides, the CDR3 is TGTGCCAGCAGTTACTCTTGGGGAGGGCGAGAGACCCAGTACTTC. It yields the protein CASSYSWGGRETQYF.

The chain recombines TRBV7-6 with TRBJ2-2; D remains ambiguous. Trimming stripped 6 bases from V and 6 bases from J, with 11 bases between. This CDR3 has 13 amino acids. Germline CDR1 is SGHVS and CDR2 is FNYEAQ. The CDR3 region is CASSLSSSGELFF. The CDR3 DNA follows: TGTGCCAGCAGTCTTAGTAGCTCCGGGGAGCTGTTTTTT.

This chain joins TRBV7-2 and TRBJ1-5, with a weak D call TRBD1 (6 bases). Trimming left V 4 bases short and J 2 bases short, with 9 bases between. Germline CDR1 reads SGHTA; CDR2 reads FQGNSA. This CDR3 is built from 14 residues. CDR3 sequence: CASSYREGNQPQHF. The CDR3 nucleotides are TGTGCCAGCAGCTACAGGGAAGGCAATCAGCCCCAGCATTTT.

V and J are TRBV28 and TRBJ2-3, with 7 bases fitting TRBD1. Per the germline V gene, CDR1 is MDHEN and CDR2 is SYDVKM. The CDR3 is 16 amino acids. Unmatched junction bases numbered 18, after V lost 5 bases and J lost 10 bases. The CDR3 nucleotides read TGTGCCAGCAGTGTAAATACAGGGGACGACGTTGTTGCGCAGTATTTT. As protein: CASSVNTGDDVVAQYF.

The chain is built from TRBV7-9 and TRBJ2-1; 11 positions match TRBD2. This CDR3 contains 17 residues. V trimming: 5 bases; J trimming: 4 bases; junction bases outside the gene matches: 10. CDR1 is SEHNR and CDR2 is FQNEAQ in the germline V gene (reference sequence). CDR3 coding DNA: TGTGCCAGCAGCCCTAGAATAGCGGGGGGGAAGTACAATGAGCAGTTCTTC. Amino acids: CASSPRIAGGKYNEQFF.

V and J are TRBV11-2 and TRBJ2-7; 10 bases fit TRBD2. Losses at the gene ends were 5 bases for V and 0 bases for J; bases not matched to a gene: 10. The CDR3 totals 17 residues. Per the germline V gene, CDR1 is SGHAT and CDR2 is FQNNGV. The CDR3 coding sequence is TGTGCCAGCAGCCACACATTTAGCGGGAGGAACTCCTACGAGCAGTACTTC. Translating gives CASSHTFSGRNSYEQYF.

V usage is TRBV28 and J usage is TRBJ2-6; TRBD2 might be the D (6 bases). The CDR3 totals 13 residues. Looked up from germline, CDR1 is MDHEN and CDR2 is SYDVKM. Trimming took off 11 bases at V and 2 bases at J, with 10 bases between the two ends. This CDR3 reads CASGEAGANVLTF. The CDR3 coding sequence is TGTGCCTCGGGGGAAGCTGGGGCCAACGTCCTGACTTTC. Complete variable domain (other parts from reference TRBV28 and TRBJ2-6): DVKVTQSSRYLVKRTGEKVFLECVQDMDHENMFWYRQDPGLGLRLIYFSYDVKMKEKGDIPEGYSVSREKKERFSLILESASTNQTSMYLCASGEAGANVLTFGAGSRLTVL.

This clone has a single count. The rearrangement joins TRBV28 to TRBJ2-7; 9 positions agree with TRBD1. V was clipped by 10 bases and J by 5 bases; unmatched bases: 15. The CDR3 is 15 amino acids. Germline CDR1 reads MDHEN; CDR2 reads SYDVKM. The CDR3 sequence is CATASWGTGSNEQYF. CDR3 nucleotides: TGTGCCACCGCTAGCTGGGGGACAGGGTCCAACGAGCAGTACTTC.

V gene TRBV29-1 combines with J gene TRBJ1-2; D ambiguous. Between the trimmed V and J ends, which lost 4 bases and 4 bases, there was a span of 13 bases. The germline CDR1 and CDR2 sequences are SQVTM and ANQGSEA. The length of the CDR3 is 13 residues. The CDR3 DNA follows: TGCAGCGTTGCGAACGGCGGACTCTATGGCTACACCTTC. This codes for CSVANGGLYGYTF.

This clone was picked up one time. This chain joins TRBV7-3 and TRBJ2-5, with no clear D. The length of the CDR3 is 13 residues. CDR1 is SGHTA and CDR2 is FQGTGA in the germline V gene. With 0 bases removed from V and 5 bases from J, the gap between germline ends came to 7 bases. In nucleotides, the CDR3 is TGTGCCAGCAGCTTAACGTTAGGGGAGACCCAGTACTTC. Amino acid sequence: CASSLTLGETQYF.